The sequence of this T cell receptor beta chain was determined in a study of cytomegalovirus exposure and HLA in healthy donors. The CDR3 is 14 residues long. V gave up 7 bases and J gave up 4 bases, with 16 bases separating them. Germline CDR1 and CDR2: SEHNR and FQNEAQ (reference sequence). Study-level points and caveats: Most sequenced TCRs were rare (though some public TCRs occurred in many donors).

In the case of this clone: Its target is not known.

The data were produced by immunoSEQ multiplex PCR, yet TCRdb's version contains in-frame clones alone and is incomplete. The sample yields 110,000 or so clones, under 85% seen once. This clonotype originated in a woman between 18 and 29 years old in good health and CMV-seronegative. The genes are TRBV7-9 and TRBJ2-5; D possibly corresponds to TRBD2 (7 bases). The sample taken for sequencing was PBMCs. The chain's CDR3 is CASNLGGLRETQYF. In DNA form, the CDR3 reads TGTGCCAGCAACCTCGGGGGGCTTAGAGAGACCCAGTACTTC.